This T cell receptor (beta chain) originates from a study of T cells after yellow fever vaccination. Study information: In the case of low-cell-number fractions, SMART-Seq v4 Ultra Low Input was used for preparation. Findings of the study overall: Weaker overall was a secondary response that nonetheless peaked faster, on day 5 versus 15.

Trimming removed 7 bases at V and 0 bases at J, with 13 bases between. This CDR3 contains 15 residues. Template switching with 5'RACE generated the TCR cDNA and added a universal primer site and UMIs. TCRdb reprocessed the 5' RACE reads with MiXCR, giving one entry per CDR3 protein. In the table there are about 630,000 distinct CDR3 sequences, approximately 13% of which are singletons. About this clonotype: Antigen unknown.

The receptor comes from a man younger than 45 who received the YFV17D yellow fever vaccine. The V gene is TRBV12-3 or TRBV12-4, the J gene TRBJ1-3; D not certain. The sequences come from PBMCs, collected on the day of the yellow fever booster vaccination. CDR3 amino acids: CASKTDAYSGNTIYF. The CDR3, as DNA: TGTGCCAGCAAAACGGACGCGTACTCTGGAAACACCATATATTTT.